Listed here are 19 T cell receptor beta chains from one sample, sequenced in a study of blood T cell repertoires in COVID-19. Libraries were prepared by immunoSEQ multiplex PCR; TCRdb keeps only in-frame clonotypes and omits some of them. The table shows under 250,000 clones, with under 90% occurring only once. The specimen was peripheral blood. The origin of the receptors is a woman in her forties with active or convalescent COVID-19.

For the CDR3, the DNA is TGTGCCAGCAGTTGGGGCCGCTCGGCCTATCCGGAAGCGGAGACCCAGTACTTC. Its translation is CASSWGRSAYPEAETQYF. This chain connects TRBV28 to TRBJ2-5, with a tentative D call TRBD1 (5 bases). Per germline, CDR1 MDHEN and CDR2 SYDVKM. The V end was cut by 4 bases, the J end by 5 bases, with 26 bases between. This CDR3 region has 18 residues. Full variable domain (rest looked up from reference TRBV28 and TRBJ2-5): DVKVTQSSRYLVKRTGEKVFLECVQDMDHENMFWYRQDPGLGLRLIYFSYDVKMKEKGDIPEGYSVSREKKERFSLILESASTNQTSMYLCASSWGRSAYPEAETQYFGPGTRLLVL.

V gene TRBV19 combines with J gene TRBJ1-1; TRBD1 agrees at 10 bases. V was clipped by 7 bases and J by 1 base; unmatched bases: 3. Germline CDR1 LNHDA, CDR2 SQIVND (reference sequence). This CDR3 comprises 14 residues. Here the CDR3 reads CASTRDRGNTEAFF. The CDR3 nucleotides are TGTGCCAGTACCCGGGACAGGGGGAACACTGAAGCTTTCTTT.

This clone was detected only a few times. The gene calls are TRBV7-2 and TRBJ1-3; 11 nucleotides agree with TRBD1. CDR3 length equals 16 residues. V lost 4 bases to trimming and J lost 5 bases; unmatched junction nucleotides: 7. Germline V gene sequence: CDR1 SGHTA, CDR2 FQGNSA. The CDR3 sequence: CASSSGGTGGRNTIYF. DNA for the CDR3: TGTGCCAGCAGCTCCGGTGGGACAGGGGGGCGAAACACCATATATTTT.

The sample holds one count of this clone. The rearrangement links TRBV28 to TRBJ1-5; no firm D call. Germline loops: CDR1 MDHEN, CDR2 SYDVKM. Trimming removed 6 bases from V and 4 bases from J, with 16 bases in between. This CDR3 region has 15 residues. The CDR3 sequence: CASSPPSWRNQPQHF. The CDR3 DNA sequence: TGTGCCAGCAGCCCCCCAAGTTGGCGGAATCAGCCCCAGCATTTT. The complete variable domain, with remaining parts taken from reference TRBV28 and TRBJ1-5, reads DVKVTQSSRYLVKRTGEKVFLECVQDMDHENMFWYRQDPGLGLRLIYFSYDVKMKEKGDIPEGYSVSREKKERFSLILESASTNQTSMYLCASSPPSWRNQPQHFGDGTRLSIL.

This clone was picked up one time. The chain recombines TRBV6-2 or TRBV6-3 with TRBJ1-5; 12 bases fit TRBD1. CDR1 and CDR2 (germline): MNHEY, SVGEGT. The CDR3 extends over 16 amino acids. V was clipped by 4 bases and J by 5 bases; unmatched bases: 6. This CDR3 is CASSFYGTGGDQPQHF. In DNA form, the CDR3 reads TGTGCCAGCAGTTTCTACGGGACAGGGGGCGATCAGCCCCAGCATTTT.

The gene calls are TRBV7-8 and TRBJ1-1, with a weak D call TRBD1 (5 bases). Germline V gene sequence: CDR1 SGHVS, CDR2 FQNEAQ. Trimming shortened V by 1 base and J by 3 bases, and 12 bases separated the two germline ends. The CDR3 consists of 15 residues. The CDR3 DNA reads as TGTGCCAGCAGCTTAGGTAGGGGTTTGGACACTGAAGCTTTCTTT. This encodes CASSLGRGLDTEAFF.

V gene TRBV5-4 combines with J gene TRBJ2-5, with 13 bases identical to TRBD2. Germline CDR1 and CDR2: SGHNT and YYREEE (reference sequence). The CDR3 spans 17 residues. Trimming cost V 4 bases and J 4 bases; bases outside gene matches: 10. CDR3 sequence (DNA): TGTGCCAGCAGCACCGACGGACTAGCGGGAGTGGGAGAGACCCAGTACTTC. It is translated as CASSTDGLAGVGETQYF. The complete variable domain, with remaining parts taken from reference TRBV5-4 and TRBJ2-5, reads ETGVTQSPTHLIKTRGQQVTLRCSSQSGHNTVSWYQQALGQGPQFIFQYYREEENGRGNFPPRFSGLQFPNYSSELNVNALELDDSALYLCASSTDGLAGVGETQYFGPGTRLLVL.

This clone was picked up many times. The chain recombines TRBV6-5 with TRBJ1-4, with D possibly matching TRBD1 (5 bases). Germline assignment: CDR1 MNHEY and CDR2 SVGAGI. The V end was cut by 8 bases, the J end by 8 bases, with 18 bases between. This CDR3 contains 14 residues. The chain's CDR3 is CASALAGREEKLFF. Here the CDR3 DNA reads TGTGCCAGCGCGCTTGCGGGACGGGAAGAAAAACTGTTTTTT.

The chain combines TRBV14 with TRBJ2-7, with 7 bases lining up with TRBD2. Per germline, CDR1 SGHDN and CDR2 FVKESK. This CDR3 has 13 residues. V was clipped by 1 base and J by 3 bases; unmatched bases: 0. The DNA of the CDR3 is TGTGCCAGCAGCCAAGCGGGGGGCTACGAGCAGTACTTC. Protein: CASSQAGGYEQYF.

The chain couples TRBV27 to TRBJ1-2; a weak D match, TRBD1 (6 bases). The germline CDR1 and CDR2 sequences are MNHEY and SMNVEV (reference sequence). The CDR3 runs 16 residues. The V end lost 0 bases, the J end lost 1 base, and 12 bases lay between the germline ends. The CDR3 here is CASSLSNAQGNYGYTF. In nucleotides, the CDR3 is TGTGCCAGCAGTTTATCGAACGCACAGGGTAACTATGGCTACACCTTC.

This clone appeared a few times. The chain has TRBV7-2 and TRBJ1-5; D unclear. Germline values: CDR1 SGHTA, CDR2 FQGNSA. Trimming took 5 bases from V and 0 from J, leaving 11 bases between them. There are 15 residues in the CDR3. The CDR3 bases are TGTGCCAGCAGCCCATCTTTAGCTAGCAATCAGCCCCAGCATTTT. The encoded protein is CASSPSLASNQPQHF.

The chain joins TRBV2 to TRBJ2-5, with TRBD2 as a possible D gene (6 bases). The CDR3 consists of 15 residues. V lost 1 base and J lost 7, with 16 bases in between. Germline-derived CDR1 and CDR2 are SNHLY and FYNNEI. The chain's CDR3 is CASSEDPGKEGTQYF. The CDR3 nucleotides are TGTGCCAGCAGTGAAGACCCAGGGAAGGAGGGGACCCAGTACTTC.

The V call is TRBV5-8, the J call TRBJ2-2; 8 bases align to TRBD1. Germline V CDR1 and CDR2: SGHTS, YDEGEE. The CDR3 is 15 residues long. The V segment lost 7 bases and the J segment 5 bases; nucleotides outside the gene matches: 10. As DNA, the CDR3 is TGTGCCAGCGACAAAGGACAGGGCTGGACCGGGGAGCTGTTTTTT. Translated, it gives CASDKGQGWTGELFF.

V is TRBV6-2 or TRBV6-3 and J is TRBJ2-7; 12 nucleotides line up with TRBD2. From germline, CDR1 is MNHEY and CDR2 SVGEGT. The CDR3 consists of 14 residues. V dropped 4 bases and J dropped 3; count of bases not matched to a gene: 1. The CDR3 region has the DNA TGTGCCAGCAGTTGGACTAGCGGGGACTACGAGCAGTACTTC. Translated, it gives CASSWTSGDYEQYF.

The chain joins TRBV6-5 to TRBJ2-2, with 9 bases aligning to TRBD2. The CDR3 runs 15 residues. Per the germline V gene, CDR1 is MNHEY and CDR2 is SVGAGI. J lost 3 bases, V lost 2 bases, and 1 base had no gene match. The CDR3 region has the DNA TGTGCCAGCAGTTACCCTAGCGGGGACACCGGGGAGCTGTTTTTT. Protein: CASSYPSGDTGELFF.

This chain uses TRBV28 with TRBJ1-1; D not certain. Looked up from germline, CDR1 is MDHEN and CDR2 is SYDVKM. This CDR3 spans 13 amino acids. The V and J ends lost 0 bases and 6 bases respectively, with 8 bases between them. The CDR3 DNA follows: TGTGCCAGCAGTTTATGGTCAGGCTCTGAAGCTTTCTTT. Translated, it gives CASSLWSGSEAFF.

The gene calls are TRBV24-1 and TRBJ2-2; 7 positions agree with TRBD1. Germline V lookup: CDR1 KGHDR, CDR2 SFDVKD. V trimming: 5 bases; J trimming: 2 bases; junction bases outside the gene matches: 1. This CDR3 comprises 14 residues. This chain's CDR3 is CATSGDRNTGELFF. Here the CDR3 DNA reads TGTGCCACCAGTGGGGACAGAAACACCGGGGAGCTGTTTTTT.

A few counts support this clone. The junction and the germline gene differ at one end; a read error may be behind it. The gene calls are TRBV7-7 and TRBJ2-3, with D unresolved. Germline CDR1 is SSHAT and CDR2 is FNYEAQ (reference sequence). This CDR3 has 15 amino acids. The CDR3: CASSLGPDTTDTQYF. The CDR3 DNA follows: TGTGCTAGCAGCTTAGGGCCCGACACCACAGATACGCAGTATTTT. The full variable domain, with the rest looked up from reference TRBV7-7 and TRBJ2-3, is GAGVSQSPRYKVTKRGQDVTLRCDPISSHATLYWYQQALGQGPEFLTYFNYEAQPDKSGLPSDRFSAERPEGSISTLTIQRTEQRDSAMYRCASSLGPDTTDTQYFGPGTRLTVL.

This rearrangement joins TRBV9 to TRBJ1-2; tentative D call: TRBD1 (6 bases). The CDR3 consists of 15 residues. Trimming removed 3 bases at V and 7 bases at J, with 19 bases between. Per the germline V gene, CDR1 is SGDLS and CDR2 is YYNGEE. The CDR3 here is CASSAEQGTILGYTF. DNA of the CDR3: TGTGCCAGCAGCGCCGAACAGGGAACTATTCTTGGCTACACCTTC.